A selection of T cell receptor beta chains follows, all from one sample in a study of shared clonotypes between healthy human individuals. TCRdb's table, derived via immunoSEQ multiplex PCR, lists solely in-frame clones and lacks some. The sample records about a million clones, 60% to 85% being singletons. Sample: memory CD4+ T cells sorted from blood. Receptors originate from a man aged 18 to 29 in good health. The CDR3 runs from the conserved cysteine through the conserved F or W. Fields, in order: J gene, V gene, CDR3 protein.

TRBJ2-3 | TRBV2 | CASRSGTGKYF
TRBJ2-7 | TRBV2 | CASSERANYEQYF
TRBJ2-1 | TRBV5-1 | CASSLYQQAYNEQFF
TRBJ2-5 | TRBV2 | CASSRTGGGGQETQYF
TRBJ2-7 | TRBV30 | CAWIQGSEQYF
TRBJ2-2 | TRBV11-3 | CASSSGTGRTGELFF
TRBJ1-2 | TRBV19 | CASWDRAYGGYTF
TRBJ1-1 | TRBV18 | CASSPGGEPRAFF
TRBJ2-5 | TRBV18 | CASSPRRQGGETQYF
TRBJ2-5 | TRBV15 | CATSRGSYGEATQYF
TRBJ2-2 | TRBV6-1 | CASSVPAGTNTGELFF
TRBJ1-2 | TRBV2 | CASRGQSYGYTF
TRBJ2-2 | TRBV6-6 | CASRPTGERGELFF
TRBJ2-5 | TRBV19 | CASSIGAGAETQYF
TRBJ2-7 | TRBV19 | CASSIRSYEQYF
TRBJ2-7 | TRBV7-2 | CASSPYSGRGEQYF
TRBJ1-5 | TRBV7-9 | CASQLLGDNQPQHF
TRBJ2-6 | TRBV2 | CAGSFSGANVLTF
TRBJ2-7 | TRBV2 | CASSGQYLGKREQYF
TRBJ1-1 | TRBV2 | CASSERRGNTEAFF
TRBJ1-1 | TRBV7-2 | CASSLQQATLMNTEAFF
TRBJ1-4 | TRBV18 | CASSLNGATNEKLFF
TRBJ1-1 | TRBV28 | CATSAGTRRGDTEAFF
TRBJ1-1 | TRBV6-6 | CASSPGTGSNTEAFF
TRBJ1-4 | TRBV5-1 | CASSPGSETLEKLFF
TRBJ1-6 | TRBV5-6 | CASSVRDRYNSPLHF
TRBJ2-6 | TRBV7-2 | CASSLEVSGANVLTF
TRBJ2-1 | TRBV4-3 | CASSQEPLGEYYNEQFF
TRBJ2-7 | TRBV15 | CATSRESGGGYEQYF
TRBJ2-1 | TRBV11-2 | CASSLDSGTSHNEQFF
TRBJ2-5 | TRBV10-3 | CAISPAGGQETQYF
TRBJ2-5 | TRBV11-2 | CASSLGLAGGARETQYF
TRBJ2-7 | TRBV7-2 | CASSPRDFYEQYF
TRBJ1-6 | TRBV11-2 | CASSPTYGNSPLHF
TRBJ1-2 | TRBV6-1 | CVSSERDRGGYTF
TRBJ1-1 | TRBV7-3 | CASSLSPTPNTEAFF
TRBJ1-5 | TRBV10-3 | CAISQGQYWNQPQHF
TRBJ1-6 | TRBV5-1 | CASSLGHAESPLHF
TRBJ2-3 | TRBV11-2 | CASSLKGPDTQYF
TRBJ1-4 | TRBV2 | CASTRDRGQEKLFF
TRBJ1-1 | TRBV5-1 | CASSLGRPGTEAFF
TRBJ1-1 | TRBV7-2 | CASSSGGFEAFF
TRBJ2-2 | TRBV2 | CASRRDRGDTGELFF
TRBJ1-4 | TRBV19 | CASSKETILFF
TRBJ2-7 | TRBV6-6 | CASSLTSGSHEQYF
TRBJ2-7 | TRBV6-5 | CASRPGTNYEQYF
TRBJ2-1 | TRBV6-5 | CASSSRGEQFF
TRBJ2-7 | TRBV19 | CASSGGLAAYEQYF
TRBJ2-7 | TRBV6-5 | CASSSQYEQYF
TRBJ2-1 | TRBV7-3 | CASSPRSGQGYNEQFF